This TCR beta chain was captured in a study of blood T cells in healthy people across ages. Total RNA was extracted at no less than 6 micrograms per sample. This CDR3 comprises 13 residues. V shed 1 base and J shed 6 bases, with 10 bases lying between them. Germline CDR1 and CDR2: SGHRS and YFSETQ. This clonotype was found many times. A J-beta primer mix and a sample-barcoded 5' primer were used in a second PCR of about 7 to 12 cycles. TCRdb reanalysed the 5' RACE reads using MiXCR and keeps one entry per CDR3 protein. In the table there are more than 800,000 distinct CDR3 sequences, around 28% of which are singletons.

The sample taken for sequencing was blood. The V and J genes are TRBV5-1 and TRBJ1-2, with D perhaps TRBD1 (6 bases). The TCR sequence derives from an elderly woman in good health. The CDR3 loop is CASSLMGGHGYTF. CDR3 DNA sequence: TGCGCCAGCAGCTTGATGGGGGGCCATGGCTACACCTTC.